The 12 T cell receptor beta chains in this list originate from one sample, sequenced in a study of T cells after yellow fever vaccination. MiXCR, run by TCRdb on the 5' RACE reads, gives a single entry per CDR3 protein. The sample has 500,000 to 700,000 distinct CDR3 sequences; 15% to 20% are singletons. This material consisted of PBMCs, taken 15 days after the yellow fever booster vaccination. These receptor sequences come from a man aged 30 to 45 who received the YFV17D yellow fever vaccine.

The chain combines TRBV12-3 or TRBV12-4 with TRBJ2-3, with 8 positions matching TRBD1. The CDR3 covers 12 residues. Losses at the gene ends were 5 bases for V and 10 bases for J; bases not matched to a gene: 5. CDR3 amino acids: CASSPGQGPQYF. CDR3 in DNA: TGTGCCAGCAGTCCAGGACAGGGACCGCAGTATTTT.

The table lists this clonotype with a few counts. This rearrangement joins TRBV7-9 to TRBJ2-7; D is possibly TRBD1 or TRBD2 (5 bases each). The length of the CDR3 is 14 residues. Trimming pared 0 bases from V and 8 bases from J, leaving 14 bases between. The germline gives CDR1 SEHNR, CDR2 FQNEAQ (reference sequence). As DNA, the CDR3 is TGTGCCAGCAGCTTAGCGGGACGGCATCACCAGCAGTACTTC. It yields the protein CASSLAGRHHQQYF.

The chain joins TRBV24-1 to TRBJ2-7; 7 bases are a match to TRBD2. The CDR3 is 13 amino acids. With 10 bases clipped from V and 3 bases from J, the junction kept 8 bases outside the gene matches. Germline V gives CDR1 KGHDR, CDR2 SFDVKD. In DNA, the CDR3 is TGTGCCACTGAAGAGCGGGAATACTACGAGCAGTACTTC. Amino acid sequence: CATEEREYYEQYF.

The sample holds a few counts of this clonotype. V gene TRBV20-1 combines with J gene TRBJ2-5, with 8 bases lining up with TRBD1. In germline, CDR1 is DFQATT, CDR2 SNEGSKA (reference sequence). The junction had 3 bases not matched to a gene; V was cut back by 2 bases and J by 4 bases. CDR3 size: 13 residues. CDR3 coding DNA: TGCAGTGCTAGAAAGACAGGGGCAGAGACCCAGTACTTC. Its protein product is CSARKTGAETQYF.

The gene calls are TRBV5-1 and TRBJ2-3; 9 nucleotides align to TRBD2. V gave up 3 bases and J gave up 0 bases; unmatched junction bases: 11. Germline CDR1 reads SGHRS; CDR2 reads YFSETQ. The CDR3 is made up of 18 amino acids. The CDR3 sequence: CASSSLGSGGQSTDTQYF. The CDR3 region has the DNA TGCGCCAGCAGCTCTCTTGGTAGCGGGGGCCAGAGCACAGATACGCAGTATTTT. The full variable domain, its missing parts supplied by reference TRBV5-1 and TRBJ2-3, is KAGVTQTPRYLIKTRGQQVTLSCSPISGHRSVSWYQQTPGQGLQFLFEYFSETQRNKGNFPGRFSGRQFSNSRSEMNVSTLELGDSALYLCASSSLGSGGQSTDTQYFGPGTRLTVL.

This chain links TRBV5-8 with TRBJ2-2; the match to TRBD2 covers 7 bases. The V segment lost 3 bases and the J segment 6 bases; nucleotides outside the gene matches: 5. Looked up from germline, CDR1 is SGHTS and CDR2 is YDEGEE. The CDR3 loop spans 14 amino acids. CDR3 sequence reads: CASSSSGGPGELFF. CDR3 nucleotides: TGTGCCAGCAGCTCCTCGGGAGGCCCCGGGGAGCTGTTTTTT.

The table lists this clonotype with a few counts. The chain has TRBV12-3 or TRBV12-4 and TRBJ2-2; 8 bases fit TRBD2. CDR3 length equals 16 residues. V shed 6 bases and J 4 bases; nucleotides not matched to a gene: 10. In DNA, the CDR3 is TGTGCCAGCAGCCCCGGGACTAGAATCGTCACCGGGGAGCTGTTTTTT. The encoded protein is CASSPGTRIVTGELFF.

V usage is TRBV7-2 and J usage is TRBJ1-2, with TRBD1 matching 7 bases. This CDR3 region has 16 residues. The ends lost 0 bases at V and 4 bases at J; junction bases unmatched: 8. Germline values: CDR1 SGHTA, CDR2 FQGNSA. DNA of the CDR3: TGTGCCAGCAGCTTAGCATCGAGGGGGCCTCCCTATGGCTACACCTTC. It encodes CASSLASRGPPYGYTF. Filled out from reference TRBV7-2 and TRBJ1-2, the complete variable domain reads GAGVSQSPSNKVTEKGKDVELRCDPISGHTALYWYRQSLGQGLEFLIYFQGNSAPDKSGLPSDRFSAERTGGSVSTLTIQRTQQEDSAVYLCASSLASRGPPYGYTFGSGTRLTVV.

The V and J genes are TRBV27 and TRBJ2-7, with 12 bases identical to TRBD1. Germline loops: CDR1 MNHEY, CDR2 SMNVEV (reference sequence). This CDR3 region has 14 residues. V was clipped by 4 bases and J by 6 bases; unmatched bases: 4. The CDR3 loop is CASSSGTGGSEQYF. CDR3 DNA sequence: TGTGCCAGCAGTTCAGGGACAGGGGGCTCCGAGCAGTACTTC.

In this sample, this clonotype turned up a few times. The chain combines TRBV2 with TRBJ2-7; 13 positions match TRBD2. V gave up 6 bases and J gave up 2 bases; unmatched junction bases: 10. CDR3 size: 17 residues. Per germline, CDR1 SNHLY and CDR2 FYNNEI. The CDR3 region has the DNA TGTGCCAGCAGGACCGGGACTAGCGGGGCAGCAACCTACGAGCAGTACTTC. It translates to CASRTGTSGAATYEQYF.

In this sample, this clonotype turned up a few times. The chain employs TRBV12-3 or TRBV12-4 and TRBJ2-7; possibly TRBD1 or TRBD2 for D (6 bases each). The CDR3 sequence is 14 residues long. The V and J ends lost 0 bases and 6 bases respectively, with 12 bases between them. For the CDR3, the DNA is TGTGCCAGCAGTTTAGCGGGGGGCAGCGGCGAGCAGTACTTC. Its translation is CASSLAGGSGEQYF.

This clonotype was seen only a few times. The chain couples TRBV6-5 to TRBJ2-4; 7 nucleotides agree with TRBD2. Trimming removed 2 bases from V and 3 bases from J; junction bases left unmatched: 4. The length of the CDR3 is 15 residues. CDR1 and CDR2 from the germline V gene are MNHEY and SVGAGI. The CDR3 DNA sequence: TGTGCCAGCAGTTACGGTGGGAGGGACAAAAACATTCAGTACTTC. It specifies CASSYGGRDKNIQYF.